The subject of this entry is one T cell receptor beta chain. The data originate from a study of blood T cell repertoires in COVID-19. In the study's own analysis: Nucleated cell counts were estimated from reference gene primer amplification. Profiled with immunoSEQ multiplex PCR; TCRdb holds only in-frame clones, not every one. V and J calls and clone size follow that table, whereas D and trimming were derived from the DNA. The table has 100,000 to 150,000 clones, around four fifths seen once; the top ten hold 5.5% to 7.5%. This CDR3 is 13 amino acids long. The germline V gene encodes CDR1 SQVTM and CDR2 ANQGSEA. The V and J ends lost 6 bases and 6 bases, in that order; junction bases with no gene match: 7.

The sequenced material came from peripheral blood. The V and J genes are TRBV29-1 and TRBJ1-4; 7 bases are shared with TRBD1. This receptor was identified in an elderly man with COVID-19, enrolled during active disease. CDR3 sequence reads: CSVKGQFDEKLFF. The CDR3 nucleotides are TGCAGCGTAAAGGGACAGTTCGATGAAAAACTGTTTTTT.